One sample yielded the 4 T cell receptor beta chains listed below, sequenced in a study of shared clonotypes between healthy human individuals. Only in-frame clones appear in the TCRdb table, and some are missing; sequencing was by immunoSEQ multiplex PCR. The data hold millions of clones, with around 93% observed a single time. Terminally differentiated effector memory CD45RA+ cells were excluded from the naive CD8 cells, which were CD45RO-negative and positively selected for CCR7. The specimen sequenced was naive CD8+ T cells from PBMCs. These receptors all stem from a man between 18 and 29 years old in good health. Some clones in this sample may be carry-over from other donors' samples.

CDR3 bases: TGTGCCAGCAGCACCAGACTAGCGGGAGGAGGAGAGACCCAGTACTTC. It codes for CASSTRLAGGGETQYF. This chain uses TRBV7-9 with TRBJ2-5, with 13 bases identical to TRBD2. Trimming cost V 5 bases and J 4 bases; bases outside gene matches: 7. The CDR3 loop spans 16 amino acids. Germline V gene sequence: CDR1 SEHNR, CDR2 FQNEAQ (reference sequence).

The chain recombines TRBV29-1 with TRBJ2-7; D uncertain. This CDR3 contains 12 residues. Germline assignment: CDR1 SQVTM and CDR2 ANQGSEA. Trimming took 0 bases from V and 4 from J, leaving 7 bases between them. CDR3 coding DNA: TGCAGCGTTGAAGATAGAGAATACGAGCAGTACTTC. This sequence encodes CSVEDREYEQYF.

The chain combines TRBV5-5 with TRBJ1-1; no clear D gene. Germline V gene sequence: CDR1 SGHKS, CDR2 YYEKEE (reference sequence). The CDR3 is made up of 14 amino acids. Trimming removed 0 bases from V and 1 base from J, with 7 bases in between. The DNA of the CDR3 is TGTGCCAGCAGCTTGGGGGCAGGGAACACTGAAGCTTTCTTT. This gives the protein CASSLGAGNTEAFF.

The chain has TRBV28 and TRBJ2-3; D is unclear. The CDR3 length is 13 residues. The germline CDR1 and CDR2 sequences are MDHEN and SYDVKM. V lost 5 bases and J lost 0, with 6 bases in between. CDR3 residues: CASSVHSTDTQYF. CDR3 in DNA: TGTGCCAGCAGTGTACATAGCACAGATACGCAGTATTTT.